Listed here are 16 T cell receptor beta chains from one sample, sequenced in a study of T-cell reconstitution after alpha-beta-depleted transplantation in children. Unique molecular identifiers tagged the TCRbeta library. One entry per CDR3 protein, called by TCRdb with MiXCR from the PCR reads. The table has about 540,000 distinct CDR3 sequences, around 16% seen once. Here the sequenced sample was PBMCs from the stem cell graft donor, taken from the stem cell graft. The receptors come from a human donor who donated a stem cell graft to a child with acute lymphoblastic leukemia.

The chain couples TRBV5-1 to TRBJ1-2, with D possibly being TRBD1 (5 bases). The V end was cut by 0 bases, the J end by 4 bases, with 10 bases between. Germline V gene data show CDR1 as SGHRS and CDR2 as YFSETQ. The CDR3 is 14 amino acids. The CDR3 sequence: CASSLAGGLYGYTF. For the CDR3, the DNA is TGCGCCAGCAGCTTGGCCGGGGGACTCTATGGCTACACCTTC.

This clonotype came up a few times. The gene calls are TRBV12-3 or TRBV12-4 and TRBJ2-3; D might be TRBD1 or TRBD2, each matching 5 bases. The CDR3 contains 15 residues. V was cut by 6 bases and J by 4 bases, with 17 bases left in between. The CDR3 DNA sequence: TGTGCCAGCAGCTTTCTCCTTCGGGGCCCAGATACGCAGTATTTT. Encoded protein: CASSFLLRGPDTQYF.

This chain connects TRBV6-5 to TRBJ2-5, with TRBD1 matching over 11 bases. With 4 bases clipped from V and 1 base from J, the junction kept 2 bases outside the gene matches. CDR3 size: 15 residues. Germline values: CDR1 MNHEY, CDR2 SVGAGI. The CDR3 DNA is TGTGCCAGCAGTTCCGGGACAGGGGGCCAAGAGACCCAGTACTTC. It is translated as CASSSGTGGQETQYF.

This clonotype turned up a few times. CDR3 region: CATSSSFDRGSYNEQFF. The CDR3 coding sequence is TGTGCCACCAGCAGCAGCTTTGACAGGGGCTCCTACAATGAGCAGTTCTTC. J is TRBJ2-1 and V is TRBV15; 8 bases agree with TRBD1. This CDR3 comprises 17 residues. The germline V gene encodes CDR1 LNHNV and CDR2 YYDKDF (reference sequence). J gave up 0 bases and V 3 bases, and 7 bases lay outside the gene matches.

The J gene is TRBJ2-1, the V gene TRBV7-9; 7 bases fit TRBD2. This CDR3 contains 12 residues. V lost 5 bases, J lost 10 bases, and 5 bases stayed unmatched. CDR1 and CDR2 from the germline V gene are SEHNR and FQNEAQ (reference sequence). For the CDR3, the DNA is TGTGCCAGCAGCGCAACTAGCGTCGAGCAGTTCTTC. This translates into CASSATSVEQFF.

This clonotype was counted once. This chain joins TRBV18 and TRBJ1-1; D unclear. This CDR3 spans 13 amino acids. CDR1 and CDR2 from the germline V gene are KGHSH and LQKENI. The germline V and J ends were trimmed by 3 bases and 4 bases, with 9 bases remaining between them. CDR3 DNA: TGTGCCAGCTCACCTTTGGGATCCACTGAAGCTTTCTTT. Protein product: CASSPLGSTEAFF.

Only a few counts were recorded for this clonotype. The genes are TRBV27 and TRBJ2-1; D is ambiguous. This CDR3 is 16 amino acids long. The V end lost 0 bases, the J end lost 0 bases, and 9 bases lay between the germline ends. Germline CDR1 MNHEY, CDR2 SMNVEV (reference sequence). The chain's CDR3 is CASSLSWLSSYNEQFF. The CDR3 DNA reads TGTGCCAGCAGTTTATCGTGGCTCAGCTCCTACAATGAGCAGTTCTTC.

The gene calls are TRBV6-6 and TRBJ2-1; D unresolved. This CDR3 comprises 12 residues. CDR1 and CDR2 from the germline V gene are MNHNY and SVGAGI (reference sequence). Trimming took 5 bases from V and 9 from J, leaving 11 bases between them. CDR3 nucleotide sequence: TGTGCCAGCAGTCCTCCCGCTTCTGAGCAGTTCTTC. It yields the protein CASSPPASEQFF.

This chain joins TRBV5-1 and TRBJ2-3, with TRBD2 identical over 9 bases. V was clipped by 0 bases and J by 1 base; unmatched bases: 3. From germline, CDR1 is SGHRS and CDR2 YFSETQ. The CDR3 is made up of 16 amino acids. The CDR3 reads CASSLAPSGGTDTQYF. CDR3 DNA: TGCGCCAGCAGCTTGGCCCCTAGCGGGGGCACAGATACGCAGTATTTT.

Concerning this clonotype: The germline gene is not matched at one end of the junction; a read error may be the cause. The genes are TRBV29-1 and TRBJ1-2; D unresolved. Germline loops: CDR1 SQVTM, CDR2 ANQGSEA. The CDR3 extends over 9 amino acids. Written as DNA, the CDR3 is TGCAGCGTTGAGGAGAGTCAGCACTTC. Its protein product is CSVEESQHF.

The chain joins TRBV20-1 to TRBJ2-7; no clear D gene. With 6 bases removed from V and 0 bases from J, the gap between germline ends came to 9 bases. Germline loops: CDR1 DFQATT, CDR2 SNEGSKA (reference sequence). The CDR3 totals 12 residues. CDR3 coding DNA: TGCAGTGCAAACAAGGTCTCCTACGAGCAGTACTTC. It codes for CSANKVSYEQYF.

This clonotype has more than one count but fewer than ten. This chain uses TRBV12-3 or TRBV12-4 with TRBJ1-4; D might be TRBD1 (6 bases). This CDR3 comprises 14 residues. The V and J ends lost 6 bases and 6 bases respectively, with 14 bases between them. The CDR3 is CASRRGQTDEKLFF. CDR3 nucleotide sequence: TGTGCCAGCAGACGAGGACAGACGGATGAAAAACTGTTTTTT.

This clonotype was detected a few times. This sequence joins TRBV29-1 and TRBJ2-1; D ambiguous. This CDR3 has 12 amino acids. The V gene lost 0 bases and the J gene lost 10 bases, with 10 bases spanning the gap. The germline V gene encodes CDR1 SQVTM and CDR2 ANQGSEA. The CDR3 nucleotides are TGCAGCGTTGAAGAACTGGGTCTAGAGCAGTTCTTC. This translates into CSVEELGLEQFF.

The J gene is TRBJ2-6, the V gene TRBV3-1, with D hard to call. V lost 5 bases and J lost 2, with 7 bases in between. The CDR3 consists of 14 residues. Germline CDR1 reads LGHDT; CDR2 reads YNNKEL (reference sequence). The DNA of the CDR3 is TGTGCCAGCAGCGACACCGCTGGGGCCAACGTCCTGACTTTC. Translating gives CASSDTAGANVLTF.

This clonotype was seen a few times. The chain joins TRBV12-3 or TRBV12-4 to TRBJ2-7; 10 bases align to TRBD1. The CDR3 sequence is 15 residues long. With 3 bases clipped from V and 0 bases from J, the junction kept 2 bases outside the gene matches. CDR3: CASSFGTGASYEQYF. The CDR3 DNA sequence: TGTGCCAGCAGTTTCGGGACAGGGGCCTCCTACGAGCAGTACTTC.

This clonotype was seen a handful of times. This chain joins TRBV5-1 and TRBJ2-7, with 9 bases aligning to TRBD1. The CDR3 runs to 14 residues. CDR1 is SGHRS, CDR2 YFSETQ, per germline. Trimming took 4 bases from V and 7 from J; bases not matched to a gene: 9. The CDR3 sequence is CASSQGQGLKEQYF. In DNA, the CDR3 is TGCGCCAGCAGCCAGGGACAGGGTTTGAAAGAGCAGTACTTC.